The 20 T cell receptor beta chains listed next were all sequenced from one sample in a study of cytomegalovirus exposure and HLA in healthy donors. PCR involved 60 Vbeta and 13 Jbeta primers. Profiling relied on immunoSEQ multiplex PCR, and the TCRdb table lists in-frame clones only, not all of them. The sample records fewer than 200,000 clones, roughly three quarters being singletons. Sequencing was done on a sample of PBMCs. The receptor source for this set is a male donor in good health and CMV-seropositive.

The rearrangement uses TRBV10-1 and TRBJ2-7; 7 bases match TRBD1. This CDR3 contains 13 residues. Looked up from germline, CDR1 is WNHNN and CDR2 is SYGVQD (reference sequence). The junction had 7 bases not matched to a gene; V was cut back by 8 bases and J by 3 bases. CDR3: CASQGTEDYEQYF. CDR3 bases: TGCGCCAGCCAAGGGACAGAAGACTACGAGCAGTACTTC.

CDR3 in DNA: TGTGCCAAACAGGGGGCAACTAATGAAAAACTGTTTTTT. Translation: CAKQGATNEKLFF. The chain couples TRBV2 to TRBJ1-4, with 8 bases aligning to TRBD1. V lost 10 bases to trimming and J lost 0 bases; unmatched junction nucleotides: 1. From germline, CDR1 is SNHLY and CDR2 FYNNEI. The length of the CDR3 is 13 residues. The full variable domain, completed using reference TRBV2 and TRBJ1-4, is EPEVTQTPSHQVTQMGQEVILRCVPISNHLYFYWYRQILGQKVEFLVSFYNNEISEKSEIFDDQFSVERPDGSNFTLKIRSTKLEDSAMYFCAKQGATNEKLFFGSGTQLSVL.

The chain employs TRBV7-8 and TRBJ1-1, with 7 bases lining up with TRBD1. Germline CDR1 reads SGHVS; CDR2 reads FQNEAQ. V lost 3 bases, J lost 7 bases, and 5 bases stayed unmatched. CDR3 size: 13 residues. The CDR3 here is CASSFRGPGEAFF. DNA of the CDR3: TGTGCCAGCAGCTTTAGGGGGCCCGGTGAAGCTTTCTTT.

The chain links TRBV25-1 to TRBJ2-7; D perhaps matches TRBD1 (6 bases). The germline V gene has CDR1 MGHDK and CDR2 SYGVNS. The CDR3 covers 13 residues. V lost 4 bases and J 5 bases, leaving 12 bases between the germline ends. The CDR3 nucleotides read TGTGCCAGCAGTGCACAGGGAAGGGACGAGCAGTACTTC. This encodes CASSAQGRDEQYF.

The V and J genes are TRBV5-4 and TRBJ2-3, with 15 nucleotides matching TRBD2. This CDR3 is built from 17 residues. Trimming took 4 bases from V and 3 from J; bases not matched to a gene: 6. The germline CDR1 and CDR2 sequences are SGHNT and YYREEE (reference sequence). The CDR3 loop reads CASSPGGLAGGTDTQYF. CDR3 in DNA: TGTGCCAGCAGCCCCGGAGGACTAGCGGGGGGGACAGATACGCAGTATTTT.

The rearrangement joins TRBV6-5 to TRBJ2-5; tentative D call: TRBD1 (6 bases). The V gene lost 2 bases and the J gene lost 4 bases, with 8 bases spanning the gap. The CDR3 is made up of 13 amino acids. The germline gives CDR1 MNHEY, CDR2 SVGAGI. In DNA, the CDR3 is TGTGCCAGCAGTTACCCCAGGGGAGAGACCCAGTACTTC. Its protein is CASSYPRGETQYF.

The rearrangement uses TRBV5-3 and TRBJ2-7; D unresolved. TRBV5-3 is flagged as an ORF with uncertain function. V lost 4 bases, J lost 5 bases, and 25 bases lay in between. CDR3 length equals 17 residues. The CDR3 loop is CARSQSPSGSVGDEQYF. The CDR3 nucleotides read TGTGCCAGAAGCCAGTCCCCCTCCGGGTCGGTAGGAGACGAGCAGTACTTC.

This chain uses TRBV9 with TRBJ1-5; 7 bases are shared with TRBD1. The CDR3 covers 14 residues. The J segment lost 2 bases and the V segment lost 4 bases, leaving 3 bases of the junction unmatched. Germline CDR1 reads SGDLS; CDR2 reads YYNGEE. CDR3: CASSPTGGNQPQHF. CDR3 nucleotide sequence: TGTGCCAGCAGCCCAACAGGGGGCAATCAGCCCCAGCATTTT. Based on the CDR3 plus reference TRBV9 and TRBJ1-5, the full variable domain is DSGVTQTPKHLITATGQRVTLRCSPRSGDLSVYWYQQSLDQGLQFLIQYYNGEERAKGNILERFSAQQFPDLHSELNLSSLELGDSALYFCASSPTGGNQPQHFGDGTRLSIL.

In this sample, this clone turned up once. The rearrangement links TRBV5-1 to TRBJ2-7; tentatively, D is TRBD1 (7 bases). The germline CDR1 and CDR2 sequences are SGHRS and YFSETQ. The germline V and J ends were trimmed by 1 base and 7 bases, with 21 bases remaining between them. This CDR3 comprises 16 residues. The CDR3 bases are TGCGCCAGCAGCTTGTTTAGCGGAAAACCAGGGGGTGAGCAGTACTTC. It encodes CASSLFSGKPGGEQYF. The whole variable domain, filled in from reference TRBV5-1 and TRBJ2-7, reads KAGVTQTPRYLIKTRGQQVTLSCSPISGHRSVSWYQQTPGQGLQFLFEYFSETQRNKGNFPGRFSGRQFSNSRSEMNVSTLELGDSALYLCASSLFSGKPGGEQYFGPGTRLTVT.

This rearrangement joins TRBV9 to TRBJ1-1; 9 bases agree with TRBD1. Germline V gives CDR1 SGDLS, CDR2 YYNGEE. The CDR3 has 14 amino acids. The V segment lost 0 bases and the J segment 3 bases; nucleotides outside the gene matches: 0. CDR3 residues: CASSVGQGDTEAFF. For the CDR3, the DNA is TGTGCCAGCAGCGTAGGACAGGGGGACACTGAAGCTTTCTTT.

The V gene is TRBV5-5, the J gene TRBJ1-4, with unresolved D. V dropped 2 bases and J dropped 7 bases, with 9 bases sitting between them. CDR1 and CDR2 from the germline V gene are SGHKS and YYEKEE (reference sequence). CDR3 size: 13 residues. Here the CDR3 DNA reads TGTGCCAGCAGCTTAACAGCTTCTGAAAAACTGTTTTTT. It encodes CASSLTASEKLFF.

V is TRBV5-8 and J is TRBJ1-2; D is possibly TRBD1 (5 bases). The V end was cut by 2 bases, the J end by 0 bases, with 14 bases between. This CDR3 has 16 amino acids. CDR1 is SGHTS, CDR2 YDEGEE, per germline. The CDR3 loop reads CASSFQDKPPNYGYTF. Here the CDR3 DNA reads TGTGCCAGCAGCTTCCAGGACAAGCCGCCTAACTATGGCTACACCTTC.

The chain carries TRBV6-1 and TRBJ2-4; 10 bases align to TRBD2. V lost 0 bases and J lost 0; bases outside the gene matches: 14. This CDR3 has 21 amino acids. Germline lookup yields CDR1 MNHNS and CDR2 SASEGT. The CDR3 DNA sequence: TGTGCCAGCAGTGAAGCAAGCCTAGCGGGGGCTTTCATGGGAGCCAAAAACATTCAGTACTTC. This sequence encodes CASSEASLAGAFMGAKNIQYF.

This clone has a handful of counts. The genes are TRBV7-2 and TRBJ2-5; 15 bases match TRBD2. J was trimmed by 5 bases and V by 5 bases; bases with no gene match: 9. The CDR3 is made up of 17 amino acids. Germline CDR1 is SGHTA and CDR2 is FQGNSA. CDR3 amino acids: CASSLGTSGGRRETQYF. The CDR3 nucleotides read TGTGCCAGCAGCCTCGGGACTAGCGGGGGGAGGAGGGAGACCCAGTACTTC.

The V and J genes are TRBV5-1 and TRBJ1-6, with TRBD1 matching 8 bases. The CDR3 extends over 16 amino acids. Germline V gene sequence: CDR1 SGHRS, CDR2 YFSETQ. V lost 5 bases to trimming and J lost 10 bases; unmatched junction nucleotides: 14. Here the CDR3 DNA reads TGCGCCAGCAGTCGATCCTCGGGCCAGGGGGCCTCACCCCTCCACTTT. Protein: CASSRSSGQGASPLHF.

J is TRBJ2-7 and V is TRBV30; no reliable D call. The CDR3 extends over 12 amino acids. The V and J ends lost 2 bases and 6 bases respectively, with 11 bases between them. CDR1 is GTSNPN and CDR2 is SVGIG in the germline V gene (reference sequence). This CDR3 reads CAWSPDIGEQYF. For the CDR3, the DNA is TGTGCCTGGAGTCCTGACATTGGCGAGCAGTACTTC.

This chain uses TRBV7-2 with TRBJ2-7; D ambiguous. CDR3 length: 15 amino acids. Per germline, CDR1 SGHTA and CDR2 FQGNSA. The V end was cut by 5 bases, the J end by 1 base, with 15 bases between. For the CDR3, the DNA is TGTGCCAGCAGCGCATATGGAGAAGTGTCCTACGAGCAGTACTTC. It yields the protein CASSAYGEVSYEQYF.

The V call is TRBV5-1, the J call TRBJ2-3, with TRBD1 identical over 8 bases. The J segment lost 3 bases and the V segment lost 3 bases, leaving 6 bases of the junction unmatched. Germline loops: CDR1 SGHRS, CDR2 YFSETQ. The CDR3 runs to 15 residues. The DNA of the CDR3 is TGCGCCAGCAGCTCAGGGGGCAGTTGGACAGATACGCAGTATTTT. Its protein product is CASSSGGSWTDTQYF.

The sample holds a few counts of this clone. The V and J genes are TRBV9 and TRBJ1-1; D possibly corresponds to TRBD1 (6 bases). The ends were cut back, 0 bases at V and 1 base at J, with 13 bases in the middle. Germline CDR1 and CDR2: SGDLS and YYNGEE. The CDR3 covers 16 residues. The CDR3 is CASSVGEGGWNTEAFF. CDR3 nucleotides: TGTGCCAGCAGCGTAGGGGAGGGGGGGTGGAACACTGAAGCTTTCTTT.

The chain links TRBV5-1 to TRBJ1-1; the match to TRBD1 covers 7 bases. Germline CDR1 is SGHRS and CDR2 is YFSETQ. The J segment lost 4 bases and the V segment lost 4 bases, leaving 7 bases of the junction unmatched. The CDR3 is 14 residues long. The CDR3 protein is CASSVGQPLTEAFF. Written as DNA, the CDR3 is TGCGCCAGCAGCGTGGGACAGCCCCTCACTGAAGCTTTCTTT.